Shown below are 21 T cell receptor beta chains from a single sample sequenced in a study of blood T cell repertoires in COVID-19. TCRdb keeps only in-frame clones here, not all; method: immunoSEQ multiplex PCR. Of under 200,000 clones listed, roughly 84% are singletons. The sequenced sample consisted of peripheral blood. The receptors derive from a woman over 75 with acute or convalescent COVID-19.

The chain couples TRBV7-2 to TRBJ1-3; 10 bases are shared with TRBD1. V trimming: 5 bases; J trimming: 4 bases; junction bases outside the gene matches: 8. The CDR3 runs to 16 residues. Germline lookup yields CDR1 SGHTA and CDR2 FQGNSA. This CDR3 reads CASSPKTGGRGNTIYF. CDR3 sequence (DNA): TGTGCCAGCAGCCCAAAGACAGGGGGCAGAGGAAACACCATATATTTT.

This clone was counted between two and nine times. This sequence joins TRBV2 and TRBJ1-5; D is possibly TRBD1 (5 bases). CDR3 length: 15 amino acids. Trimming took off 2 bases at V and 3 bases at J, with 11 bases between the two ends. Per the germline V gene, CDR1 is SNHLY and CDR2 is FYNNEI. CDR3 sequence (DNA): TGTGCCAGCAGTGAATGGGGCCGGACCAATCAGCCCCAGCATTTT. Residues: CASSEWGRTNQPQHF.

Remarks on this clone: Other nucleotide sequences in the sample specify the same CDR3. CDR3 in DNA: TGTGCCAGCAGCCAAGAAGGATCAAGTGGGAGGGCCGGGGGTAGCACAGATACGCAGTATTTT. It specifies CASSQEGSSGRAGGSTDTQYF. This rearrangement joins TRBV3-1 (or the pseudogene TRBV3-2) to TRBJ2-3, with TRBD2 identical over 7 bases. There are 21 residues in the CDR3. Germline CDR1 reads LGHDT; CDR2 reads YNNKEL (reference sequence). After removal of 0 bases from V and 0 bases from J, the junction contained 18 bases not matched to a gene.

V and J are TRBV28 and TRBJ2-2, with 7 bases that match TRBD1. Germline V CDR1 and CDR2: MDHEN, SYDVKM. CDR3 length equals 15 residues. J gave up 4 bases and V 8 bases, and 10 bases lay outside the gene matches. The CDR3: CASRAGGRVTGELFF. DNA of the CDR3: TGTGCCAGCCGCGCAGGGGGAAGGGTCACCGGGGAGCTGTTTTTT.

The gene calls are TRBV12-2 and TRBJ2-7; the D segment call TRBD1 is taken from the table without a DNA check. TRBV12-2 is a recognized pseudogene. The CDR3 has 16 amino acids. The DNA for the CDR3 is TGTGCAAGTCGCTTAGACGTAACAGGGTCAGCCTACGAGCAGTACTTC. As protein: CASRLDVTGSAYEQYF.

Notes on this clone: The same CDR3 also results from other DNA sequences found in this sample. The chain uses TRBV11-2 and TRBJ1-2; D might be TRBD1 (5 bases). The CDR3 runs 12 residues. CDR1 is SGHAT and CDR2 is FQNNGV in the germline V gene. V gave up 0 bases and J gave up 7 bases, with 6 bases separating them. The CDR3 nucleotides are TGTGCCAGCAGCTTAGAGGGGGGTGGCTACACCTTC. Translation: CASSLEGGGYTF.

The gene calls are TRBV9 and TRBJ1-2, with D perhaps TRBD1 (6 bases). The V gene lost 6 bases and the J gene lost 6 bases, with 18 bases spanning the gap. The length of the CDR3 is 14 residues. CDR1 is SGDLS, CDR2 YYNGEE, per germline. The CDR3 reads CASTATGWSDGYTF. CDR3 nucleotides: TGTGCCAGCACCGCAACAGGGTGGTCGGATGGCTACACCTTC.

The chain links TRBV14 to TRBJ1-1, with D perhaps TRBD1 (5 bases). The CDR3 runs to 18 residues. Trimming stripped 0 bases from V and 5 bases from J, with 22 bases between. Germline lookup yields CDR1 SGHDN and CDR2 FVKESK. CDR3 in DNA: TGTGCCAGCAGCCAAGATCCTCACACTGCGGGGTGGGGGACTGAAGCTTTCTTT. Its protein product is CASSQDPHTAGWGTEAFF. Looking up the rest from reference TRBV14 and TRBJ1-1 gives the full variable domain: EAGVTQFPSHSVIEKGQTVTLRCDPISGHDNLYWYRRVMGKEIKFLLHFVKESKQDESGMPNNRFLAERTGGTYSTLKVQPAELEDSGVYFCASSQDPHTAGWGTEAFFGQGTRLTVV.

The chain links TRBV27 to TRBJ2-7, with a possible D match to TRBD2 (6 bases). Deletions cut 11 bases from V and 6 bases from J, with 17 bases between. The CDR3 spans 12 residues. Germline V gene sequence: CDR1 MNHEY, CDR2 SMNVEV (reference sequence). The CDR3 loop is CAPTRGRSEQYF. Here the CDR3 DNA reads TGTGCCCCTACCCGGGGGAGATCCGAGCAGTACTTC.

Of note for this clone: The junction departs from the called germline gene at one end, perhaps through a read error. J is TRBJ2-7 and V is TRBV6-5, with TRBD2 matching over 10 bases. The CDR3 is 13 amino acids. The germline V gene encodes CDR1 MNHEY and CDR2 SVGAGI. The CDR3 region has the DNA TGTGCCAGCAGTTACTCGTTCGGCCTAGCGGGAGCCTTC. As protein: CASSYSFGLAGAF.

The CDR3 reads CASSPLAGGDTQYF. The CDR3 bases are TGTGCCAGCAGTCCCCTAGCGGGAGGAGATACGCAGTATTTT. The chain links TRBV27 to TRBJ2-3, with TRBD2 identical over 11 bases. Germline CDR1 reads MNHEY; CDR2 reads SMNVEV (reference sequence). The CDR3 is 14 amino acids. Trimming took 5 bases from V and 5 from J; bases not matched to a gene: 3.

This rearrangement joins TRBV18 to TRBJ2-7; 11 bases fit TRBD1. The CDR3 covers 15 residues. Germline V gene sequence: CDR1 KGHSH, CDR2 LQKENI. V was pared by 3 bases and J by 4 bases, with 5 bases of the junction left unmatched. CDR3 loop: CASSPLGQGAYEQYF. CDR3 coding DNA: TGTGCCAGCTCACCTCTAGGACAGGGGGCATACGAGCAGTACTTC.

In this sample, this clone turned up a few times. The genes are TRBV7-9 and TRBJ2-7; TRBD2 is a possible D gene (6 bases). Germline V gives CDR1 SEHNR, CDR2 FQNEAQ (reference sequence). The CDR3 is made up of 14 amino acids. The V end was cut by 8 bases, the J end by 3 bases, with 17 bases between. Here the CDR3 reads CASSFAGTGYEQYF. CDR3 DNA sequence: TGTGCCAGCTCATTCGCAGGGACTGGCTACGAGCAGTACTTC.

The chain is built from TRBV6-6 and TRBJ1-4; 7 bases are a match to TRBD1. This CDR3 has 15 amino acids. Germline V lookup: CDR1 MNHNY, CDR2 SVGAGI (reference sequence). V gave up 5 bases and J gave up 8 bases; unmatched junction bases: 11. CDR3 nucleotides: TGTGCCAGCAGTCCACCCACAGGGGAGTGGGAAAAACTGTTTTTT. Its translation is CASSPPTGEWEKLFF.

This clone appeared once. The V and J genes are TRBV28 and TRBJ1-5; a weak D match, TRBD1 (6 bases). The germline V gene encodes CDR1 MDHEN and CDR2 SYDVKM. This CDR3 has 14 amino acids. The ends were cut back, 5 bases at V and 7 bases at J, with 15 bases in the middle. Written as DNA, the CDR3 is TGTGCCAGCAGTCTCGGTCAGGGGTCACAGCCCCAGCATTTT. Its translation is CASSLGQGSQPQHF.

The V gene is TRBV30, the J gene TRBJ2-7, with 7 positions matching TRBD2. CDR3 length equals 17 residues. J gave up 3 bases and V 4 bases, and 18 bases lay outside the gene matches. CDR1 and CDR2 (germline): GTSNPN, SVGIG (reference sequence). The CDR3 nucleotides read TGTGCCTGGACTCAGGAGTGGGCGGGAGAGGGAGTCTACGAGCAGTACTTC. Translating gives CAWTQEWAGEGVYEQYF.

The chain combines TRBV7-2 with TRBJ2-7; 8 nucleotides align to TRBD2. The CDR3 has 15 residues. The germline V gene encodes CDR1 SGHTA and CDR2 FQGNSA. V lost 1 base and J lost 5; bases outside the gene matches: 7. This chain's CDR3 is CASSLGGTRQDEQYF. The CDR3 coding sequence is TGTGCCAGCAGCTTAGGTGGGACTAGGCAAGACGAGCAGTACTTC.

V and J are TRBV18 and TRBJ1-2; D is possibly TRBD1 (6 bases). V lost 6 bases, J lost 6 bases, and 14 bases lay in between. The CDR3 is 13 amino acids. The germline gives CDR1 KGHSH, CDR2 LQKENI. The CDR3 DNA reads TGTGCCAGCTCCCCAATCCAGGGGCATGGCTACACCTTC. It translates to CASSPIQGHGYTF.

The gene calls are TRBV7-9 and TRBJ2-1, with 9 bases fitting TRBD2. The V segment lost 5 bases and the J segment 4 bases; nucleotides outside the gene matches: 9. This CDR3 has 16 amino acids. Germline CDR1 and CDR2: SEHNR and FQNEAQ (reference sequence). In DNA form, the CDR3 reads TGTGCCAGCAGCACCAAAGGCGGACTAGCGTACAATGAGCAGTTCTTC. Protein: CASSTKGGLAYNEQFF.

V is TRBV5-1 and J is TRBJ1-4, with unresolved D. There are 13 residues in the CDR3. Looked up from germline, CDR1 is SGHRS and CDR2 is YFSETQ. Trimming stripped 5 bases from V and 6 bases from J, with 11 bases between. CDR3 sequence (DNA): TGCGCCAGCAGGAACAGCTTCTATGAAAAACTGTTTTTT. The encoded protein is CASRNSFYEKLFF.

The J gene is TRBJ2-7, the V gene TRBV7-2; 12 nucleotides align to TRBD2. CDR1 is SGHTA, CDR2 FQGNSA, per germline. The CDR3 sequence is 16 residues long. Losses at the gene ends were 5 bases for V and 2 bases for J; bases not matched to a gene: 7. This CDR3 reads CASSPRLAGVPYEQYF. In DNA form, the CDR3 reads TGTGCCAGCAGCCCCCGACTAGCGGGAGTCCCCTACGAGCAGTACTTC.